One sample yielded the 14 T cell receptor beta chains listed below, sequenced in a study of blood T cell repertoires in COVID-19. Clones were read by immunoSEQ multiplex PCR, and TCRdb kept only the in-frame ones, dropping some. The sample carries fewer than 200,000 clones, roughly 84% recorded once. Material for sequencing was peripheral blood. The receptors stem from a woman older than 75 with active or convalescent COVID-19.

The genes are TRBV11-1 and TRBJ2-4, with TRBD2 matching over 7 bases. The J segment lost 4 bases and the V segment lost 5 bases, leaving 5 bases of the junction unmatched. The germline V gene encodes CDR1 SGHAT and CDR2 FQDESV (reference sequence). The CDR3 contains 14 residues. CDR3 sequence reads: CASSPQRGKNIQYF. CDR3 sequence (DNA): TGTGCCAGCAGCCCCCAGCGGGGAAAAAACATTCAGTACTTC.

J is TRBJ1-1 and V is TRBV11-3; D may be TRBD1 (6 bases). Germline V lookup: CDR1 SGHNT, CDR2 YENEEA. The ends were cut back, 5 bases at V and 0 bases at J, with 16 bases in the middle. The CDR3 runs to 16 residues. CDR3 residues: CASSHRTGHLNTEAFF. The CDR3 DNA sequence: TGTGCCAGCAGCCACCGCACGGGACACTTGAACACTGAAGCTTTCTTT.

The chain has TRBV24-1 and TRBJ2-2; 8 nucleotides match TRBD1. CDR1 is KGHDR and CDR2 is SFDVKD in the germline V gene. The CDR3 consists of 18 residues. The V gene end was trimmed by 3 bases and the J gene end by 1 base; junction bases not matched to a gene: 9. The CDR3 sequence: CATSDMTGDRGNTGELFF. The CDR3, as DNA: TGTGCCACCAGTGATATGACCGGAGACAGGGGGAACACCGGGGAGCTGTTTTTT.

This clone was seen more than once but under ten times. The chain employs TRBV3-1 (or the pseudogene TRBV3-2) and TRBJ1-2; D is possibly TRBD1 (5 bases). Trimming shortened V by 2 bases and J by 8 bases, and 15 bases separated the two germline ends. The CDR3 has 14 amino acids. Germline V gene sequence: CDR1 LGHDT, CDR2 YNNKEL (reference sequence). This chain's CDR3 is CASSQLRQRGGYTF. CDR3 nucleotide sequence: TGTGCCAGCAGCCAACTTCGACAGCGAGGCGGCTACACCTTC.

CDR3 residues: CASSQASGLGTNEQFF. CDR3 bases: TGTGCCAGCAGCCAAGCATCGGGACTAGGCACCAATGAGCAGTTCTTC. The rearrangement joins TRBV9 to TRBJ2-1; 8 nucleotides line up with TRBD2. The germline V gene encodes CDR1 SGDLS and CDR2 YYNGEE. V lost 4 bases and J lost 6; bases outside the gene matches: 12. The CDR3 sequence is 16 residues long. The full variable domain, in which reference TRBV9 and TRBJ2-1 provide the parts outside the CDR3, is DSGVTQTPKHLITATGQRVTLRCSPRSGDLSVYWYQQSLDQGLQFLIQYYNGEERAKGNILERFSAQQFPDLHSELNLSSLELGDSALYFCASSQASGLGTNEQFFGPGTRLTVL.

This chain joins TRBV7-2 and TRBJ1-2; D unresolved. This CDR3 is 12 amino acids long. Germline values: CDR1 SGHTA, CDR2 FQGNSA. Between the trimmed V and J ends, which lost 1 base and 7 bases, there was a span of 7 bases. Here the CDR3 reads CASSLGDFGYTF. CDR3 nucleotides: TGTGCCAGCAGCTTAGGAGACTTTGGCTACACCTTC.

This rearrangement joins TRBV7-9 to TRBJ1-2; the match to TRBD1 covers 7 bases. Unmatched junction bases numbered 2, after V lost 0 bases and J lost 7 bases. In germline, CDR1 is SEHNR, CDR2 FQNEAQ (reference sequence). This CDR3 is built from 13 residues. The CDR3, as DNA: TGTGCCAGCAGCTTAGCAACAGGGGCTGGCTACACCTTC. Amino acid sequence: CASSLATGAGYTF.

The chain joins TRBV9 to TRBJ1-5; D not certain. Trimming shortened V by 3 bases and J by 1 base, and 11 bases separated the two germline ends. This CDR3 has 15 residues. The germline V gene has CDR1 SGDLS and CDR2 YYNGEE. CDR3 sequence reads: CASSGGRESNQPQHF. The DNA of the CDR3 is TGTGCCAGCAGCGGAGGACGGGAGAGCAATCAGCCCCAGCATTTT.

This chain connects TRBV6-5 to TRBJ1-1; the match to TRBD1 covers 7 bases. CDR3 length: 15 amino acids. V was pared by 6 bases and J by 0 bases, with 7 bases of the junction left unmatched. The germline CDR1 and CDR2 sequences are MNHEY and SVGAGI. The CDR3 loop is CASSQGTEVNTEAFF. The CDR3 DNA reads TGTGCCAGCAGCCAAGGGACAGAGGTGAACACTGAAGCTTTCTTT.

This chain links TRBV27 with TRBJ1-4; D might be TRBD1 (5 bases). Germline V gene lookup returns CDR1 MNHEY and CDR2 SMNVEV (reference sequence). The CDR3 loop spans 13 amino acids. V shed 4 bases and J shed 8 bases, with 11 bases lying between them. The CDR3 DNA reads TGTGCCAGCAGTTCCCAGGGCAACGAAAAACTGTTTTTT. Protein: CASSSQGNEKLFF.

V gene TRBV6-5 combines with J gene TRBJ2-7; 7 bases map to TRBD1. Germline-derived CDR1 and CDR2 are MNHEY and SVGAGI. The length of the CDR3 is 15 residues. The ends lost 7 bases at V and 4 bases at J; junction bases unmatched: 13. CDR3 DNA: TGTGCCAGCAACAGCGACAGGGTTTCAATTTACGAGCAGTACTTC. Its protein is CASNSDRVSIYEQYF.

This chain links TRBV28 with TRBJ1-2; D gene ambiguous. This CDR3 is 13 amino acids long. V lost 4 bases, J lost 8 bases, and 14 bases lay in between. The germline V gene encodes CDR1 MDHEN and CDR2 SYDVKM. Here the CDR3 DNA reads TGTGCCAGCAGTTCGGGTCTATTGAGGGGCTACACCTTC. It specifies CASSSGLLRGYTF.

This clone was seen a few times. This CDR3 is also generated by other DNA sequences in the sample. The chain is built from TRBV4-1 and TRBJ1-5; D unclear. V lost 0 bases and J lost 4, with 7 bases in between. Germline CDR1 reads MGHRA; CDR2 reads YSYEKL. This CDR3 is built from 14 residues. The chain's CDR3 is CASSQESGNQPQHF. The CDR3 region has the DNA TGCGCCAGCAGCCAAGAGTCGGGAAATCAGCCCCAGCATTTT.

This chain links TRBV11-2 with TRBJ1-6; no definite D call. V shed 0 bases and J shed 9 bases, with 6 bases lying between them. CDR1 and CDR2 (germline): SGHAT, FQNNGV. The CDR3 has 13 residues. The CDR3 sequence is CASSLDPPSPLHF. For the CDR3, the DNA is TGTGCCAGCAGCTTAGATCCTCCTTCACCCCTCCACTTT.